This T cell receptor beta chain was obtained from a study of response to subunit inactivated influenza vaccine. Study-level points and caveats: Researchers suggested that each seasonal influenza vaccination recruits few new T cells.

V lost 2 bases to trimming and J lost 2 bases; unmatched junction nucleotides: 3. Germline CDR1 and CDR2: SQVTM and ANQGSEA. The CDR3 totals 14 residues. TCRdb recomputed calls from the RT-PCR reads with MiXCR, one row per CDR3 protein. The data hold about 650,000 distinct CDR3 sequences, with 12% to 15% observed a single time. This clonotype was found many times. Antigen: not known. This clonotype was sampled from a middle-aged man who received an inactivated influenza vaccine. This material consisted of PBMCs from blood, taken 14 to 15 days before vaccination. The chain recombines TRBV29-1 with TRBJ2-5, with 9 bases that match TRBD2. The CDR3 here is CSVERLAGQETQYF. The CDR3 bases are TGCAGCGTTGAACGCCTAGCGGGACAAGAGACCCAGTACTTC.